Listed here is a single TCR beta chain. The target antigen is unknown. This sample was included in a study of blood T cells in healthy people across ages. Turning to the study itself: Per two T cells, template switching captured roughly one barcoded beta molecule. The study's findings and limits: Older individuals had lower TCR beta diversity per million T cells (the decline was roughly linear).

The amount of total RNA extracted per sample was at least 5.5 micrograms. With a J-beta primer mix and a sample-barcoded 5' primer, a second PCR ran roughly 6 to 11 cycles. One entry per CDR3 protein, called by TCRdb with MiXCR from the 5' RACE reads. This sample has around 1,500,000 distinct CDR3 sequences; about 43% occur once, and the top ten carry 7.9%. The sample comprised blood. This receptor was identified in a woman under 30 in good health.

This chain's CDR3 is CSARAAETVFNEQYF. The CDR3, as DNA: TGCAGTGCTAGAGCAGCGGAGACAGTATTCAATGAGCAGTACTTC. The V gene is TRBV20-1, the J gene TRBJ2-5, with D possibly called TRBD1 or TRBD2 (5 bases each). The CDR3 spans 15 residues. Germline-derived CDR1 and CDR2 are DFQATT and SNEGSKA (reference sequence). V was pared by 1 base and J by 11 bases, with 23 bases between.